These T cell receptor beta chains were read from a single sample in a study of PD-1 blockade in classical Hodgkin lymphoma. Libraries were prepared by immunoSEQ multiplex PCR; TCRdb keeps only in-frame clonotypes and omits some of them. The sample includes roughly 97,000 clones, roughly 83% of them seen just once. The sequences come from peripheral blood mononuclear cells (PBMCs), collected at baseline. The receptor source for this set is a human donor with classical Hodgkin lymphoma. Both conserved end residues are part of each CDR3. Fields, in order: J gene, V gene, clone size, CDR3 protein. Only some rows state a clone size, as once, few, many or a class for expanded clones.

>TRBJ2-7|TRBV10-3|NA
CAISESMGLGSNYEQYF
>TRBJ2-7|TRBV27|NA
CASSLVRVLLRAVLGF
>TRBJ1-5|TRBV28|NA
CASSGQGAIFQPQHF
>TRBJ2-2|TRBV13|NA
CASLPRGRGPGELFF
>TRBJ2-2|TRBV13|few
CASSFFWGTGELFF
>TRBJ1-2|TRBV6-6|NA
CASSQAFYGYTF
>TRBJ1-4|TRBV5-5|once
CASSRDDNEKLFF
>TRBJ1-1|TRBV5-6|NA
CASTQGGEAFF
>TRBJ2-4|TRBV10-3|once
CAISESQGGPRKNIQYF
>TRBJ2-7|TRBV13|NA
CASSLGAEGTSVSEQYF
>TRBJ2-1|TRBV7-8|NA
CASSLILGWAGGNEQFF
>TRBJ2-2|TRBV6-6|NA
CASSPSGSRTGELFF
>TRBJ2-5|TRBV19|NA
CASSTGQGVEETQYF
>TRBJ1-2|TRBV10-3|NA
CAISMSQGYYGYTF
>TRBJ2-3|TRBV18|NA
CASSPATTDTQYF
>TRBJ2-7|TRBV29-1|few
CSAWTGSSYEQYF
>TRBJ1-1|TRBV5-1|NA
CASSLEMNTEAFF
>TRBJ2-7|TRBV7-8|NA
CASSSRHAYEQYF
>TRBJ2-7|TRBV25-1|NA
CASTGQLAGGGYEQYF
>TRBJ2-2|TRBV6-4|NA
CASSRQGGGELFF
>TRBJ2-1|TRBV20-1|few
CSGTRNEQFF
>TRBJ2-7|TRBV28|NA
CASSLSVGVYEQYF
>TRBJ2-7|TRBV5-4|NA
CASSLGLAGVYEQYF
>TRBJ1-3|TRBV7-6|NA
CASSPGTTGNTIYF
>TRBJ2-7|TRBV7-9|NA
CASSQREASYEQYF
>TRBJ2-7|TRBV28|NA
CASSLPGQGETYEQYF
>TRBJ2-3|TRBV10-3|once
CATGMGTDTQYF
>TRBJ2-1|TRBV9|NA
CASSGTSSSYNEQFF
>TRBJ1-2|TRBV7-9|NA
CASSLEANYGYTF
>TRBJ2-5|TRBV7-9|NA
CASSSIGASGRETQYF
>TRBJ2-1|TRBV29-1|NA
CSAGGGRIYNEQFF
>TRBJ2-3|TRBV19|NA
CASTDAGGRTDTQYF
>TRBJ2-1|TRBV6-1|NA
CASSVGSRTGGRDEQFF
>TRBJ1-1|TRBV7-8|NA
CASSKSLLEGTEAFF
>TRBJ2-7|TRBV5-4|NA
CASSLKSSGRDEQYF
>TRBJ1-5|TRBV7-8|NA
CASSPRATGSAQHF
>TRBJ2-3|TRBV19|NA
CASTPTRGSGEAPDTQYF
>TRBJ1-2|TRBV19|NA
CASSFQGLNYGYTF
>TRBJ1-1|TRBV12-5|NA
CASGEDRGGTEAFF
>TRBJ1-3|TRBV18|NA
CASSPHPPSSGNTIYF
>TRBJ1-2|TRBV19|NA
CASVEGQGARGYTF
>TRBJ2-7|TRBV6-5|NA
CASSYTGGSYEQYF
>TRBJ1-1|TRBV5-4|NA
CASSLVGGGMNTEAFF
>TRBJ2-5|TRBV9|NA
CASSDRAETQYF
>TRBJ2-3|TRBV7-9|NA
CASSPGSASGTTDTQYF
>TRBJ2-7|TRBV4-3|NA
CASSQVVGGGQLYF
>TRBJ1-4|TRBV30|many
CAWSEPGRPTNEKLFF
>TRBJ2-7|TRBV30|once
CAWSVGPNLEQYF
>TRBJ2-1|TRBV29-1|NA
CSVEKGSSSYNEQFF
>TRBJ1-2|TRBV27|NA
CASSPGSTGVRGYTF
>TRBJ1-1|TRBV29-1|NA
CSVEEGGTEAFF
>TRBJ2-1|TRBV6-1|NA
CASSGLAGLNEQFF
>TRBJ2-1|TRBV19|NA
CASSILAGGNEQFF